This TCR beta chain originates from a study of PD-1 blockade in classical Hodgkin lymphoma. Study at large: Patients were treated with nivolumab at 3 mg/kg, and this was given intravenously every 2 weeks. Findings and caveats of the study: At C4D1, TCR diversity had climbed significantly for CD4+ cells, though not for CD8+ cells. The diversity seen at baseline in complete responders resembled that of newly diagnosed patients. With respect to the repertoire differences, their causes, possibly disease activity or prior therapy, remain undefined.

Brentuximab vedotin exposure varied, and every patient relapsed after autologous stem cell transplantation. Sequencing used immunoSEQ multiplex PCR; TCRdb keeps in-frame clones, though not all of them. Of around 4,700 clones detected, 60% to 70% appear once; the ten largest clones hold approximately 61%. As regards this clone: Its specificity is not known.

In germline, CDR1 is MNHNS, CDR2 SASEGT. The V end was cut by 8 bases, the J end by 4 bases, with 13 bases between. The CDR3 covers 13 residues. Sequenced material: peripheral blood mononuclear cells (PBMCs), taken before the second cycle of nivolumab. This receptor was identified in a human donor with classical Hodgkin lymphoma. This rearrangement joins TRBV6-1 to TRBJ2-3; no reliable D call. CDR3 protein: CASGRLAPDTQYF. The CDR3 DNA follows: TGTGCCAGCGGTCGTTTAGCTCCAGATACGCAGTATTTT.